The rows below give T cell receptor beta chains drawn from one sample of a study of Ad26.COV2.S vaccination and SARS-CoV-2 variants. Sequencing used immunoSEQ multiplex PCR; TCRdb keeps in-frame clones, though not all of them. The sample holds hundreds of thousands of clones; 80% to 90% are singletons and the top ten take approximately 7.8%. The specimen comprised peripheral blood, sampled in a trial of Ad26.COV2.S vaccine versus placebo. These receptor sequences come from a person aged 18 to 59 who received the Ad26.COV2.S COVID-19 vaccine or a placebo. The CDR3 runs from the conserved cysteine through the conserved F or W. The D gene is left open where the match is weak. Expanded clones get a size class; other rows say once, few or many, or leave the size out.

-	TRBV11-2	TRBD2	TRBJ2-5	CASSPGGEGHQETQYF	TGTGCCAGCAGCCCGGGGGGGGAGGGCCACCAAGAGACCCAGTACTTC
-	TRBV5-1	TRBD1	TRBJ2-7	CASNLGQGFNEQYF	TGCGCCAGCAACTTGGGACAGGGGTTCAACGAGCAGTACTTC
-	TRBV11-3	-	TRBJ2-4	CATAPSSVTKNIQYF	TGTGCCACCGCTCCAAGTTCCGTAACCAAAAACATTCAGTACTTC
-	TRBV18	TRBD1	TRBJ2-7	CASSPQTGGHYEQYF	TGTGCCAGCTCACCTCAAACAGGGGGACACTACGAGCAGTACTTC
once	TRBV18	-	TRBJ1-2	CASLGGSRLWFGYTF	TGTGCCAGCCTGGGAGGGTCGAGGTTGTGGTTTGGCTACACCTTC
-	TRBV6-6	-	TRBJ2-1	CASFPDSNYNEQFF	TGTGCCAGCTTTCCCGACTCGAATTACAATGAGCAGTTCTTC
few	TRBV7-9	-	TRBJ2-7	CASSLARRGWPSYEQYF	TGTGCCAGCAGCTTAGCGCGGAGGGGCTGGCCTTCCTACGAGCAGTACTTC
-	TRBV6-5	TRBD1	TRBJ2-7	CASSRAGGHEQYF	TGTGCCAGCAGTCGTGCAGGGGGCCACGAGCAGTACTTC
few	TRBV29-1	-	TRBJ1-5	CSAGVDSNQPQHF	TGCAGCGCCGGGGTGGATTCCAATCAGCCCCAGCATTTT
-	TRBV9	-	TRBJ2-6	CASSVGWGTPSSGANVLTF	TGTGCCAGCAGCGTAGGTTGGGGGACACCAAGCTCTGGGGCCAACGTCCTGACTTTC
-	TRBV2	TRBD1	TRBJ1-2	CASWTGYFVGYYGYTF	TGTGCCAGCTGGACAGGGTATTTCGTGGGATACTATGGCTACACCTTC
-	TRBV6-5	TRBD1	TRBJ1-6	CASSYRDSSSPLHF	TGTGCCAGCAGTTACAGGGACAGTAGCTCACCCCTCCACTTT
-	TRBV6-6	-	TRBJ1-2	CASSYPRGDGYTF	TGTGCCAGCAGTTACCCGAGGGGGGATGGCTACACCTTC
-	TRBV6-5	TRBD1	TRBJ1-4	CASSSDRVPNEKLFF	TGTGCCAGCAGTTCCGACAGGGTACCTAATGAAAAACTGTTTTTT
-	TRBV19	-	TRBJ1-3	CASSIGVSGNTIYF	TGTGCCAGTAGTATAGGAGTCTCTGGAAACACCATATATTTT
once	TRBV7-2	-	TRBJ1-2	CASSLDPSGGDSYGYTF	TGTGCCAGCAGCTTAGACCCATCGGGGGGCGACAGCTATGGCTACACCTTC
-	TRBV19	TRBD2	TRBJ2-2	CASTSLTSAYTGELFF	TGTGCCAGTACCTCACTAACTAGCGCGTACACCGGGGAGCTGTTTTTT
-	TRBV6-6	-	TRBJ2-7	CASSTRLEGEQYF	TGTGCCAGCAGTACGCGACTAGAGGGCGAGCAGTACTTC
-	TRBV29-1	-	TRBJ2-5	CSLGGTASQETQYF	TGCAGCCTTGGCGGGACAGCTTCCCAAGAGACCCAGTACTTC
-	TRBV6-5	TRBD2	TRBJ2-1	CASSYSKASGGAEQFF	TGTGCCAGCAGTTACTCGAAGGCCAGCGGGGGGGCTGAGCAGTTCTTC
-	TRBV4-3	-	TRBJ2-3	CASSQDFLGGWTDTQYF	TGCGCCAGCAGCCAGGACTTCCTGGGGGGTTGGACAGATACGCAGTATTTT
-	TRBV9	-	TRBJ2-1	CASSVDPANEQFF	TGTGCCAGCAGCGTAGACCCTGCGAATGAGCAGTTCTTC
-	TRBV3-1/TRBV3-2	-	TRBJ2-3	CASSPTPGTQYF	TGTGCCAGCAGCCCTACCCCGGGAACTCAGTATTTT
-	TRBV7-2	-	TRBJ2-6	CASSLTGGNSGANVLTF	TGTGCCAGCAGCTTAACCGGGGGCAACTCTGGGGCCAACGTCCTGACTTTC
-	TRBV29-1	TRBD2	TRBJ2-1	CSVLGLAINREQFF	TGCAGCGTTCTGGGACTAGCTATCAACCGGGAGCAGTTCTTC
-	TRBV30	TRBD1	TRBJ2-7	CAWSPGQGAHEQYF	TGTGCCTGGAGTCCGGGACAGGGGGCCCACGAGCAGTACTTC
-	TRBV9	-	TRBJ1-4	CASSVLGATNEKLFF	TGTGCCAGCAGCGTATTAGGGGCAACTAATGAAAAACTGTTTTTT
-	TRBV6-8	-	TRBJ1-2	CASSLPAIYGYTF	TGTGCCAGCAGTTTACCTGCCATATATGGCTACACCTTC
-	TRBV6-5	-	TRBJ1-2	CASSYSGQGFGYTF	TGTGCCAGCAGTTACTCAGGCCAGGGGTTTGGCTACACCTTC
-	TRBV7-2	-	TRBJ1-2	CASSLGNGMTSGYTF	TGTGCCAGCAGCTTAGGGAACGGGATGACGAGTGGCTACACCTTC
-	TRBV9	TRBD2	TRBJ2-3	CASSGTSGRPTDTQYF	TGTGCCAGCAGCGGAACTAGCGGCCGTCCCACAGATACGCAGTATTTT
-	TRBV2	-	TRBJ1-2	CASSGGDYGYTF	TGTGCCAGCAGTGGCGGAGACTATGGCTACACCTTC
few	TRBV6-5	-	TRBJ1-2	CASSYSGGNYGYTF	TGTGCCAGCAGTTACTCCGGGGGCAACTATGGCTACACCTTC
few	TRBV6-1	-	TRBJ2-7	CASSEGPSYEQYF	TGTGCCAGCAGTGAGGGCCCGAGCTACGAGCAGTACTTC
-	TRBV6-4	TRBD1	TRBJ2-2	CASSETWDRATTGELFF	TGTGCCAGCAGTGAAACGTGGGACAGGGCTACCACCGGGGAGCTGTTTTTT
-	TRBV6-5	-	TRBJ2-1	CASSQGPPAYNEQFF	TGTGCCAGCAGTCAGGGTCCCCCCGCCTACAATGAGCAGTTCTTC
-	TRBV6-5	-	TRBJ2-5	CASSYVRGTQYF	TGTGCCAGCAGTTACGTCCGCGGGACCCAGTACTTC
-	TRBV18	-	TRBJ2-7	CASSRDRATLYEQYF	TGTGCCAGCTCTCGAGACCGAGCTACCCTCTACGAGCAGTACTTC
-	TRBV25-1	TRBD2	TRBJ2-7	CASSQTTSGSGVEYF	TGTGCCAGCAGTCAAACAACTAGCGGGAGTGGCGTTGAGTACTTC